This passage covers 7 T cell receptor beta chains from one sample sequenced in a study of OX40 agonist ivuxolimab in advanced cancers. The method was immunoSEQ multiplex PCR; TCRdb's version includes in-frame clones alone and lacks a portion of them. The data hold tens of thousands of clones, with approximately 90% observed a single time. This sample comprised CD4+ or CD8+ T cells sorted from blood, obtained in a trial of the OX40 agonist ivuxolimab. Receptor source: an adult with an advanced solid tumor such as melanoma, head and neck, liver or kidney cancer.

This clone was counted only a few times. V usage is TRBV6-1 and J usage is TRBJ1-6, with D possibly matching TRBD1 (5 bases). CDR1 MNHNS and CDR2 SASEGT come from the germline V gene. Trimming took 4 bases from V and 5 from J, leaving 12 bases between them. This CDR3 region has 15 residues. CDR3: CASSGQTDNNSPLHF. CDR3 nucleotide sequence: TGTGCCAGCAGTGGACAGACAGATAATAATTCACCCCTCCACTTT.

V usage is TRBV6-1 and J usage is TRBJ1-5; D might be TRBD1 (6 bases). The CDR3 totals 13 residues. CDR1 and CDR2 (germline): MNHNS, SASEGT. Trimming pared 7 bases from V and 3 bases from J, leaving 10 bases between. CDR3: CASNRVFNQPQHF. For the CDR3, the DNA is TGTGCCAGCAACAGGGTTTTCAATCAGCCCCAGCATTTT.

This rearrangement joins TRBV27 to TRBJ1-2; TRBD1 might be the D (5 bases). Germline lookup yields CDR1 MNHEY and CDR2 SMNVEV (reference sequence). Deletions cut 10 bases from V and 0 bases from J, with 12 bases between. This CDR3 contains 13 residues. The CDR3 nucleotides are TGTGCCACCGCGACAGTTCCTAACTATGGCTACACCTTC. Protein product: CATATVPNYGYTF.

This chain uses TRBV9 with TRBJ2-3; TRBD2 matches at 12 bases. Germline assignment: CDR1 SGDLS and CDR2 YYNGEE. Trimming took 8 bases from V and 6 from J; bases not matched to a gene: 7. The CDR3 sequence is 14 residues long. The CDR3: CASTGTSGRDTQYF. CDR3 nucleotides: TGTGCCAGTACCGGGACTAGCGGGCGGGATACGCAGTATTTT.

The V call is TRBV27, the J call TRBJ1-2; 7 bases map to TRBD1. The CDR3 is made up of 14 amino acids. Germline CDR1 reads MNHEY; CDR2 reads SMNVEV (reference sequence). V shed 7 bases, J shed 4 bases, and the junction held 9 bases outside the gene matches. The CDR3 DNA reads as TGTGCCAGCACTAGGGGGACAGCTTCCTATGGCTACACCTTC. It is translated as CASTRGTASYGYTF.

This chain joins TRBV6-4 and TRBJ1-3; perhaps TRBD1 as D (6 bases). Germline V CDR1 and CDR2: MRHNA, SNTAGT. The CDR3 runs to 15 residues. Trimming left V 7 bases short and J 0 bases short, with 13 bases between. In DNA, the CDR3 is TGTGCCAGCACCTGGGGGGCACTCTCTGGAAACACCATATATTTT. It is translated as CASTWGALSGNTIYF.

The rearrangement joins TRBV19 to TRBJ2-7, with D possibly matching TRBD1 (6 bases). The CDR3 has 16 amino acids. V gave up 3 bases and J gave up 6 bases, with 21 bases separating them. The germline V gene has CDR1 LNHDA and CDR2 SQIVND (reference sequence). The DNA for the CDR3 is TGTGCCAGTAGTATCTCTGGCAGGGGTAGGTTAAGCGAGCAGTACTTC. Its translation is CASSISGRGRLSEQYF.